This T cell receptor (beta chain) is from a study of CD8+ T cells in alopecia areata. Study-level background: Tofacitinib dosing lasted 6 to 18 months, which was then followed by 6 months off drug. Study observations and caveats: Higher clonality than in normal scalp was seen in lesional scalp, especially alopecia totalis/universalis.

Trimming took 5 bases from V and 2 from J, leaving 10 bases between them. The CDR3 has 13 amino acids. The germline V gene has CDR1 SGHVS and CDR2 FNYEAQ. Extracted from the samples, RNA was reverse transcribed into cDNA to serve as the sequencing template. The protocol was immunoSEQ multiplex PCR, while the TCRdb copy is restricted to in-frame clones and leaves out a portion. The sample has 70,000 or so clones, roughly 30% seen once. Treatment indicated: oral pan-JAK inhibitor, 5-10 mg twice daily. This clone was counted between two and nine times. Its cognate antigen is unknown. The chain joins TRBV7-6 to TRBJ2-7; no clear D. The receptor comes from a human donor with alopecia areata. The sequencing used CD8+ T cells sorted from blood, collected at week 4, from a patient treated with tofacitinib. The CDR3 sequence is CASSLGRTYEQYF. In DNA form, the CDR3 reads TGTGCCAGCAGCCTCGGGCGGACCTACGAGCAGTACTTC.